This T cell receptor (beta chain) was recovered during a study of T cells after yellow fever vaccination. Study-wide points: Only a minor proportion of clonotypes was detected across both CD4 and CD8 compartments. Clones from primary vaccination mostly reappeared after the booster (roughly 95% CD4, 88% CD8).

Germline CDR1 MNHEY, CDR2 SVGEGT. With 4 bases removed from V and 14 bases from J, the gap between germline ends came to 12 bases. This CDR3 comprises 11 residues. This clonotype was recorded a few times. TCRdb used MiXCR to reprocess the 5' RACE reads, holding one entry per CDR3 protein. The sample comprises roughly 100,000 distinct CDR3 sequences, more than 7.5% of which are singletons, and roughly 15% rests with the top ten. The V and J genes are TRBV6-2 or TRBV6-3 and TRBJ2-1, with a tentative D call TRBD1 (6 bases). The receptor was isolated from a man between 18 and 29 years old who received the YFV17D yellow fever vaccine. The sequences come from CD8+ T cells not binding an NS4B(214-222) dextramer, sorted from PBMCs, collected approximately 15 days after the first yellow fever vaccination. CDR3 in amino acids: CASSWGPREFF. The CDR3 DNA sequence: TGTGCCAGCAGTTGGGGGCCTAGGGAGTTCTTC.